What follows describes a single T cell receptor beta chain. The clone's antigen remains unknown. No base qualities exist here, and no much larger clone lies one base off it. The donors were included in the validation cohort of some 120 subjects, a group kept apart from the approximately 650-subject first cohort. According to the germline V gene, CDR1 reads SGHNT and CDR2 reads YENEEA. Deletion took 4 bases off V and 4 bases off J, with a span of 8 bases between the germline ends. From the cysteine up to the phenylalanine, the CDR3 has a length of 12 residues. The CDR3 DNA has 36 bases and is translated from base 1. This sample is drawn from a study of cytomegalovirus exposure and HLA in healthy donors (dated by TCRdb to 2017 to 2019). At the level of the whole study: According to a later analysis, one platform produced both the 120 validation repertoires and the 700 or so repertoires of the first cohort. The study was designed to test whether signatures of past pathogen exposure could be identified by cataloging public T cell receptors. In addition to the first cohort of several hundred subjects, a separate validation cohort of 130 or so different subjects was used. High-throughput TCR immunosequencing, statistical association of individual TCRs with disease status, and machine learning were combined to predict cytomegalovirus infection status. General conclusions and limits of the study: In the study, roughly 160 TCR beta chains were listed as associated with cytomegalovirus. The authors suggested that the approach could potentially be extended to other disease states and immunological phenotypes. In both the original and validation cohorts, the classifier was reported to diagnose cytomegalovirus status with high specificity and sensitivity. Across donors, most TCR sequences were observed very rarely, whereas some public TCRs were present in many individuals. All 120 or so repertoires were used to score co-occurrence in the validation cohort in a later analysis, because that analysis had no HLA typing for the cohort. A few of the identified cytomegalovirus-associated TCR beta chains were confirmed in vitro to be specific for cytomegalovirus antigens. Of the cluster scores, approximately 95% were above 0 in a later analysis, which found that TCRs clustered in the first cohort also tended to co-occur in the 120 validation repertoires.

Library creation used the immunoSEQ multiplex PCR assay. Per the source publication's procedure: To diagnose cytomegalovirus status from the catalog of TCR beta chain sequences, a statistical classification framework was built. This immuneACCESS table, as held by TCRdb, lists in-frame sequences with V and J called but not all clones. Of the missing ones, under half trace to an unresolved V gene in checked studies; the others have no known cause. Clone size and the V and J calls come from that table; the DNA yielded D and trimming. Within this sample are under 250,000 clones, with about three quarters of them counted one time only. Of the sample, roughly 1.2% falls within the top ten clones.

The receptor's source is a woman aged 25 to 45 in good health and CMV-seronegative. The sequenced sample was PBMCs. The chain was built from TRBV11-3 and TRBJ2-7; TRBD1 could be the D gene, as 5 bases match. The bases are TGTGCCAGCAGCTCAAAGGGGTACGAGCAGTACTTC. This codes for CASSSKGYEQYF.